These 6 T cell receptor beta chains originate from one sample sequenced in a study of T cells in Graves' hyperthyroidism and ophthalmopathy. Researchers took RNA transcripts and amplified the TCR beta CDR3 regions from them. The primer set for the first-round RT-PCR of the TCR CDR3 was HTBI. TCRdb reprocessed the multiplex PCR reads with MiXCR, giving one entry per CDR3 protein. Of about 660,000 distinct CDR3 sequences listed, about 45% are singletons. The sample taken for sequencing was peripheral blood or thyroid tissue (not recorded which). Receptors were obtained from an adult man with Graves' disease, either hyperthyroidism or ophthalmopathy (not recorded which).

This clonotype appeared many times. The J gene is TRBJ1-2, the V gene TRBV2, with a possible D match to TRBD1 (6 bases). Germline assignment: CDR1 SNHLY and CDR2 FYNNEI. Deletions cut 2 bases from V and 4 bases from J, with 17 bases between. The CDR3 has 16 residues. The CDR3 protein is CASSENPQGRGYGYTF. The CDR3, as DNA: TGTGCCAGCAGTGAAAACCCTCAGGGGCGAGGCTATGGCTACACCTTC.

The J gene is TRBJ1-4, the V gene TRBV6-1, with 10 bases lining up with TRBD1. Per germline, CDR1 MNHNS and CDR2 SASEGT. The CDR3 sequence is 15 residues long. The V segment lost 8 bases and the J segment 6 bases; nucleotides outside the gene matches: 9. CDR3 residues: CASLTGGGSDEKLFF. CDR3 in DNA: TGTGCCAGCCTGACAGGGGGCGGTTCGGATGAAAAACTGTTTTTT.

There are many counts of this clonotype. The rearrangement joins TRBV7-2 to TRBJ2-7; 9 bases agree with TRBD1. The CDR3 covers 14 residues. Trimming cost V 5 bases and J 6 bases; bases outside gene matches: 8. CDR1 and CDR2 from the germline V gene are SGHTA and FQGNSA. This CDR3 reads CASSTGTGKGEQYF. CDR3 sequence (DNA): TGTGCCAGCAGCACCGGGACAGGGAAAGGCGAGCAGTACTTC. The variable domain in full, with the rest retrieved from reference TRBV7-2 and TRBJ2-7, is GAGVSQSPSNKVTEKGKDVELRCDPISGHTALYWYRQSLGQGLEFLIYFQGNSAPDKSGLPSDRFSAERTGGSVSTLTIQRTQQEDSAVYLCASSTGTGKGEQYFGPGTRLTVT.

At least ten counts were recorded for this clonotype. CDR3 sequence reads: CASSREGGYTF. The CDR3 nucleotides are TGTGCCAGCAGCCGTGAGGGTGGCTACACCTTC. J is TRBJ1-2 and V is TRBV7-9; D unclear. Germline V lookup: CDR1 SEHNR, CDR2 FQNEAQ (reference sequence). The CDR3 consists of 11 residues. The V gene lost 5 bases and the J gene lost 7 bases, with 8 bases spanning the gap.

This clonotype showed up just a few times. The chain recombines TRBV7-2 with TRBJ1-4; D is unresolved. CDR1 is SGHTA and CDR2 is FQGNSA in the germline V gene. The V and J ends lost 2 bases and 0 bases respectively, with 22 bases between them. The CDR3 is 20 amino acids. The CDR3 sequence is CASSLPHWTGEGATNEKLFF. CDR3 DNA: TGTGCCAGCAGCTTACCGCACTGGACCGGAGAGGGTGCAACTAATGAAAAACTGTTTTTT.

Turning to this clonotype: This may be a read error, as it is one base from a much larger clone. This chain joins TRBV10-3 and TRBJ1-6, with 9 bases lining up with TRBD1. There are 14 residues in the CDR3. J lost 10 bases, V lost 11 bases, and 12 bases had no gene match. Germline CDR1 and CDR2: ENHRY and SYGVKD. CDR3 bases: TGTGCCGGCAGTCCACGGACAGGGGACTCACCCCTCCACTTT. It is translated as CAGSPRTGDSPLHF.